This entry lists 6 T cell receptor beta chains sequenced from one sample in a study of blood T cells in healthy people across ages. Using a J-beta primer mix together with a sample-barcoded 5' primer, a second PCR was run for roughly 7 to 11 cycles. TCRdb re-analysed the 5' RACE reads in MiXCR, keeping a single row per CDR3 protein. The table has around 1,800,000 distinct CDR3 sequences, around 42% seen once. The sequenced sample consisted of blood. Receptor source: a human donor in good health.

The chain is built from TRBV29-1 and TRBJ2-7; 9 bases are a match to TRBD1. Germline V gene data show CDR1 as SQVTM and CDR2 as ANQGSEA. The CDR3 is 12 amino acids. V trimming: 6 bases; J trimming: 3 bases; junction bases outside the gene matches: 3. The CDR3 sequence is CSVRTGVYEQYF. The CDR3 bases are TGCAGCGTCAGGACAGGGGTCTACGAGCAGTACTTC.

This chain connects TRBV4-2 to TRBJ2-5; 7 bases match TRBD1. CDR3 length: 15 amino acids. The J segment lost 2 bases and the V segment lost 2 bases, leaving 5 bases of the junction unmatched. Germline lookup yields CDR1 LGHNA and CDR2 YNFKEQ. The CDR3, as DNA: TGTGCCAGCAGCCAAAATGTCAGGGGGCAAGAGACCCAGTACTTC. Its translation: CASSQNVRGQETQYF.

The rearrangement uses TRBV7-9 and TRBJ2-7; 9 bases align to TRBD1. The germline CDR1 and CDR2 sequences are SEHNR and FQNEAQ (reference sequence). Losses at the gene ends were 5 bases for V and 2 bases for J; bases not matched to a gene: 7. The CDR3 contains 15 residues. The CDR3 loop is CASSPGTGKPYEQYF. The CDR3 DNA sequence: TGTGCCAGCAGCCCCGGGACAGGGAAACCCTACGAGCAGTACTTC. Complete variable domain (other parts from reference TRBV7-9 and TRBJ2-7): DTGVSQNPRHKITKRGQNVTFRCDPISEHNRLYWYRQTLGQGPEFLTYFQNEAQLEKSRLLSDRFSAERPKGSFSTLEIQRTEQGDSAMYLCASSPGTGKPYEQYFGPGTRLTVT.

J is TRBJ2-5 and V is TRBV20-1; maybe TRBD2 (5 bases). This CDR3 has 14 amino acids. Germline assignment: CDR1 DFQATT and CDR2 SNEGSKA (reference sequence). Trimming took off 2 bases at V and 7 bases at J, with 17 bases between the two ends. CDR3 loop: CSARCGAGRATQYF. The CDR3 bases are TGCAGTGCTAGATGTGGAGCCGGGCGGGCGACCCAGTACTTC.

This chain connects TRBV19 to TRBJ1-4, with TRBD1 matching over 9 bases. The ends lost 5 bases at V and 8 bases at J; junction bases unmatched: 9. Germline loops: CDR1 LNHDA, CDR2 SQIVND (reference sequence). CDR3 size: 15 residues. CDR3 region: CASSPPGQGFEKLFF. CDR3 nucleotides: TGTGCCAGTAGTCCTCCGGGACAGGGCTTCGAAAAACTGTTTTTT.

The CDR3 protein is CASSEGQFNKAGGPGDTQYF. The CDR3, as DNA: TGTGCCAGCAGTGAAGGACAATTCAATAAGGCGGGGGGGCCAGGAGATACGCAGTATTTT. The chain carries TRBV6-1 and TRBJ2-3; 9 bases fit TRBD2. CDR1 is MNHNS, CDR2 SASEGT, per germline. V dropped 1 base and J dropped 5; count of bases not matched to a gene: 19. The CDR3 spans 20 residues.